Below are 14 T cell receptor beta chains sequenced from a single sample in a study of regulatory T cells in long-lasting Graves disease. The time point denotes: newly diagnosed GD, antithyroid drugs for less than 3 months. PBMC-derived RNA was used for the TCR library. Through Arm-PCR of CDR3 regions and iRepertoire HTBI primers, TCR beta libraries were built. From the multiplex PCR reads, TCRdb called clonotypes with MiXCR, one entry per CDR3 protein. The sample has approximately 350,000 distinct CDR3 sequences, roughly 17% seen once; the top ten hold approximately 30%. This same sample was also part of a study on T cells in Graves' hyperthyroidism and ophthalmopathy.

The source material was peripheral blood mononuclear cells (PBMCs), sampled at new diagnosis, from a patient treated with antithyroid drugs. These receptors came from a man aged 35-49 years with Graves disease.

The genes are TRBV2 and TRBJ1-1; tentative D call: TRBD1 (6 bases). The CDR3 has 13 amino acids. Looked up from germline, CDR1 is SNHLY and CDR2 is FYNNEI. Trimming stripped 1 base from V and 5 bases from J, with 8 bases between. The CDR3 bases are TGTGCCAGCAGTGAAGACAGGGTGACTGAAGCTTTCTTT. Translating it yields CASSEDRVTEAFF.

This clonotype was detected many times. The chain uses TRBV28 and TRBJ2-1; D remains unclear. The V gene lost 2 bases and the J gene lost 6 bases, with 11 bases spanning the gap. Germline CDR1 is MDHEN and CDR2 is SYDVKM. This CDR3 spans 14 amino acids. The CDR3 sequence is CASSLLSLRNEQFF. The CDR3 bases are TGTGCCAGCAGTTTACTAAGCCTCCGCAATGAGCAGTTCTTC.

There are many counts of this clonotype. The CDR3: CASSYSIVGEYTQYF. The CDR3 coding sequence is TGTGCCAGCAGTTACTCGATAGTAGGCGAATATACGCAGTATTTT. The rearrangement uses TRBV6-5 and TRBJ2-3; D unclear. Germline V lookup: CDR1 MNHEY, CDR2 SVGAGI. V was clipped by 0 bases and J by 7 bases, with 14 bases between them. This CDR3 has 15 residues.

The chain has TRBV7-3 and TRBJ2-5; 9 bases map to TRBD2. The V gene's germline CDR1 is SGHTA and CDR2 FQGTGA. The CDR3 consists of 15 residues. Trimming at V came to 5 bases and at J to 5 bases, leaving 9 bases not matched to a gene. The CDR3 region is CASSEGLAGSETQYF. CDR3 in DNA: TGTGCCAGCAGCGAGGGGCTAGCGGGGAGTGAGACCCAGTACTTC.

This clonotype was picked up many times. This chain uses TRBV6-1 with TRBJ1-1; D possibly corresponds to TRBD1 (6 bases). The V end lost 6 bases, the J end lost 3 bases, and 14 bases lay between the germline ends. CDR3 length: 14 residues. The germline CDR1 and CDR2 sequences are MNHNS and SASEGT. The CDR3 region has the DNA TGTGCCAGCAGCCTCGGGGGGGGCTACACTGAAGCTTTCTTT. This codes for CASSLGGGYTEAFF.

This clonotype has at least ten counts. This chain joins TRBV20-1 and TRBJ2-3; tentative D call: TRBD2 (7 bases). The CDR3 is made up of 14 amino acids. Germline assignment: CDR1 DFQATT and CDR2 SNEGSKA (reference sequence). V was pared by 3 bases and J by 5 bases, with 15 bases between. CDR3 in amino acids: CSARRGGAGDTQYF. DNA for the CDR3: TGCAGTGCTAGGCGTGGGGGGGCGGGAGATACGCAGTATTTT.

This clonotype was detected only once. A read error may account for a junction end that differs from germline. The CDR3 nucleotides are TGTGCCAGCAGTCCCCCAACCCGAGCCCTCCACTTC. As protein: CASSPPTRALHF. J is TRBJ2-7 and V is TRBV6-1, with D unclear. CDR1 is MNHNS, CDR2 SASEGT, per germline. The CDR3 is 12 amino acids.

The V call is TRBV18, the J call TRBJ2-4; a possible D gene is TRBD1 (5 bases). The germline CDR1 and CDR2 sequences are KGHSH and LQKENI. The CDR3 contains 13 residues. The ends were cut back, 3 bases at V and 4 bases at J, with 7 bases in the middle. The CDR3 here is CASSPSGKNIQYF. For the CDR3, the DNA is TGTGCCAGCTCACCTTCAGGGAAAAACATTCAGTACTTC. The full variable domain, completed using reference TRBV18 and TRBJ2-4, is NAGVMQNPRHLVRRRGQEARLRCSPMKGHSHVYWYRQLPEEGLKFMVYLQKENIIDESGMPKERFSAEFPKEGPSILRIQQVVRGDSAAYFCASSPSGKNIQYFGAGTRLSVL.

The CDR3 region has the DNA TGCGCCAGCAGCCAAGATCCTGGGGGATACACCGGGGAGCTGTTTTTT. It specifies CASSQDPGGYTGELFF. The V gene is TRBV4-1, the J gene TRBJ2-2, with D perhaps matching TRBD1 or TRBD2 (5 bases each). In germline, CDR1 is MGHRA, CDR2 YSYEKL. V lost 0 bases to trimming and J lost 3 bases, with 11 bases between them. The CDR3 length is 16 residues.

This clonotype was seen only a few times. V gene TRBV20-1 combines with J gene TRBJ1-5; 8 bases map to TRBD1. The CDR3 has 15 amino acids. Per germline, CDR1 DFQATT and CDR2 SNEGSKA (reference sequence). The V gene end was trimmed by 5 bases and the J gene end by 6 bases; junction bases not matched to a gene: 12. The CDR3 sequence is CSAETRTGYSQPQHF. The CDR3 DNA reads as TGCAGTGCTGAGACCCGGACAGGGTATAGTCAGCCCCAGCATTTT.

This clonotype was counted at least ten times. The chain is built from TRBV2 and TRBJ2-7, with D perhaps matching TRBD1 (6 bases). Germline CDR1 and CDR2: SNHLY and FYNNEI. The CDR3 has 12 amino acids. The V gene lost 3 bases and the J gene lost 5 bases, with 8 bases spanning the gap. The CDR3 spells CASSESGDEQYF. As DNA, the CDR3 is TGTGCCAGCAGTGAGTCAGGGGACGAGCAGTACTTC.

This clonotype was counted many times. The rearrangement uses TRBV7-3 and TRBJ2-3; 10 bases line up with TRBD2. This CDR3 contains 15 residues. V was clipped by 5 bases and J by 3 bases; unmatched bases: 5. Germline-derived CDR1 and CDR2 are SGHTA and FQGTGA. CDR3 DNA sequence: TGTGCCAGCAGCCCAGGACTAGCGGTTACAGATACGCAGTATTTT. It yields the protein CASSPGLAVTDTQYF.

This chain links TRBV7-9 with TRBJ1-4, with a weak D call TRBD1 (5 bases). Trimming removed 5 bases from V and 7 bases from J, with 14 bases in between. The CDR3 extends over 14 amino acids. From germline, CDR1 is SEHNR and CDR2 FQNEAQ (reference sequence). In nucleotides, the CDR3 is TGTGCCAGCAGCCTTCCGGGACTTGGTGAAAAACTGTTTTTT. Residues: CASSLPGLGEKLFF.

This clonotype was counted a few times. The chain recombines TRBV12-3 or TRBV12-4 with TRBJ2-1; D might be TRBD2 (6 bases). The CDR3 sequence is 14 residues long. Trimming removed 4 bases at V and 8 bases at J, with 15 bases between. CDR3: CASSSGTPVDEQFF. The CDR3 DNA follows: TGTGCCAGCAGTTCCGGGACTCCAGTGGATGAGCAGTTCTTC.